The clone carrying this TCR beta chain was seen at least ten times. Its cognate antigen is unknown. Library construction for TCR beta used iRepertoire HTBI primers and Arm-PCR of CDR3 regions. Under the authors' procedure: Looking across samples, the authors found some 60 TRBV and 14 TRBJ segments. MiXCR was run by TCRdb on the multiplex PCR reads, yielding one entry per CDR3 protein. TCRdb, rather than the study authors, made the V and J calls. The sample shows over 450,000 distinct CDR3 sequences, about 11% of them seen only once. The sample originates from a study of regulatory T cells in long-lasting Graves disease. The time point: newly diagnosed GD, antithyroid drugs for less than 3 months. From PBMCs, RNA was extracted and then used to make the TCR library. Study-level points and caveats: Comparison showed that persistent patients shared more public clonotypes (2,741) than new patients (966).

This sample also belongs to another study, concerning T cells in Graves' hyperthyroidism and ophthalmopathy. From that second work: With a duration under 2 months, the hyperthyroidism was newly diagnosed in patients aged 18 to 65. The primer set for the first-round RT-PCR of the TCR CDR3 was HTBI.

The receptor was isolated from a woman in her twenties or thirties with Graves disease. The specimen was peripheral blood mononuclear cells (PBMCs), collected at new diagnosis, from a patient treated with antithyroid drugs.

CDR3: CARTQGESGANVLTF. CDR3 nucleotide sequence: TGTGCCCGCACCCAGGGCGAGTCTGGGGCCAACGTCCTGACTTTC. The V and J genes are TRBV30 and TRBJ2-6; tentative D call: TRBD1 (5 bases). Germline-derived CDR1 and CDR2 are GTSNPN and SVGIG (reference sequence). V lost 8 bases and J lost 1, with 15 bases in between. There are 15 residues in the CDR3.